Shown below are 13 T cell receptor beta chains from a single sample sequenced in a study of blood T cell repertoires in COVID-19. The method was immunoSEQ multiplex PCR; TCRdb's version includes in-frame clones alone and lacks a portion of them. The data show 200,000 or so clones, approximately 80% seen once. Source material: PBMCs or T cells enriched from blood (not recorded which). Receptors originate from a woman aged 35 to 49 with acute COVID-19.

V gene TRBV5-1 combines with J gene TRBJ2-5, with TRBD2 as a possible D gene (6 bases). CDR1 SGHRS and CDR2 YFSETQ come from the germline V gene. The ends were cut back, 0 bases at V and 3 bases at J, with 9 bases in the middle. This CDR3 is built from 14 residues. As DNA, the CDR3 is TGCGCCAGCAGCTTGGCTCGGGAGAAAGAGACCCAGTACTTC. It yields the protein CASSLAREKETQYF.

The chain uses TRBV11-2 and TRBJ2-7; the D is unclear. This CDR3 region has 15 residues. V dropped 0 bases and J dropped 2 bases, with 11 bases sitting between them. CDR1 SGHAT and CDR2 FQNNGV come from the germline V gene. This CDR3 reads CASSLESGRTYEQYF. CDR3 in DNA: TGTGCCAGCAGCTTAGAATCGGGTAGGACCTACGAGCAGTACTTC.

This clone was seen once. The V call is TRBV28, the J call TRBJ1-6, with TRBD1 identical over 11 bases. V was pared by 6 bases and J by 10 bases, with 2 bases of the junction left unmatched. Germline V gives CDR1 MDHEN, CDR2 SYDVKM. The CDR3 runs to 13 residues. CDR3 nucleotide sequence: TGTGCCAGCAGCAGGACAGGGGGCTCACCCCTCCACTTT. As protein: CASSRTGGSPLHF.

This clone was counted many times. The gene calls are TRBV18 and TRBJ1-1; D gene unclear. Trimming cost V 2 bases and J 1 base, with 8 bases left between them. This CDR3 has 14 residues. Germline CDR1 KGHSH, CDR2 LQKENI. CDR3 protein: CASSPGQRNTEAFF. The CDR3 DNA sequence: TGTGCCAGCTCACCAGGCCAGCGGAACACTGAAGCTTTCTTT.

The chain combines TRBV7-2 with TRBJ2-5; 8 bases map to TRBD1. The germline CDR1 and CDR2 sequences are SGHTA and FQGNSA. V dropped 6 bases and J dropped 5; count of bases not matched to a gene: 11. There are 15 residues in the CDR3. CDR3 protein: CASRGRGQVVETQYF. CDR3 DNA: TGTGCCAGCAGGGGCCGGGGACAGGTCGTGGAGACCCAGTACTTC.

The chain links TRBV19 to TRBJ2-3; TRBD1 matches at 8 bases. V was pared by 8 bases and J by 0 bases, with 4 bases of the junction left unmatched. Germline V CDR1 and CDR2: LNHDA, SQIVND (reference sequence). The CDR3 is made up of 14 amino acids. CDR3 sequence: CASSDRGSTDTQYF. CDR3 DNA: TGTGCCAGTTCCGACAGGGGAAGCACAGATACGCAGTATTTT.

The V gene is TRBV19, the J gene TRBJ1-2; no firm D call. V dropped 3 bases and J dropped 4 bases, with 9 bases sitting between them. The CDR3 totals 13 residues. Germline CDR1 LNHDA, CDR2 SQIVND (reference sequence). The CDR3: CASSISTFYGYTF. The CDR3 bases are TGTGCCAGTAGTATCAGTACCTTCTATGGCTACACCTTC.

The genes are TRBV7-2 and TRBJ2-7; TRBD2 matches 7 bases. This CDR3 spans 17 amino acids. Germline-derived CDR1 and CDR2 are SGHTA and FQGNSA. V was pared by 1 base and J by 3 bases, with 12 bases of the junction left unmatched. The CDR3 region is CASSLGGGATGGYEQYF. The DNA for the CDR3 is TGTGCCAGCAGCTTAGGAGGTGGGGCCACGGGAGGCTACGAGCAGTACTTC.

The chain carries TRBV6-5 and TRBJ2-1; 11 bases line up with TRBD2. With 6 bases clipped from V and 12 bases from J, the junction kept 7 bases outside the gene matches. In germline, CDR1 is MNHEY, CDR2 SVGAGI. The CDR3 runs to 13 residues. CDR3 DNA sequence: TGTGCCAGCAGCGAGACTAGCGGGGTGGCGCAGTTCTTC. Translation gives CASSETSGVAQFF.

This clone was counted between two and nine times. The DNA of the CDR3 is TGTGCCAGCAGTCCTGCAGGGGCCAACACTGAAGCTTTCTTT. It yields the protein CASSPAGANTEAFF. The rearrangement joins TRBV28 to TRBJ1-1; tentative D call: TRBD1 (6 bases). CDR3 length: 14 residues. CDR1 MDHEN and CDR2 SYDVKM come from the germline V gene. V shed 5 bases and J shed 2 bases, with 12 bases lying between them.

J is TRBJ1-2 and V is TRBV25-1; 7 bases align to TRBD1. The CDR3 extends over 14 amino acids. Germline trimming cut 4 bases from V and 8 bases from J; bases unmatched to any gene: 10. CDR1 and CDR2 from the germline V gene are MGHDK and SYGVNS. CDR3 loop: CASSVQGIAGGYTF. CDR3 nucleotides: TGTGCCAGCAGTGTACAGGGGATTGCCGGGGGCTACACCTTC.

This clone was observed a single time. The V call is TRBV11-2, the J call TRBJ1-1, with unresolved D. Between the trimmed V and J ends, which lost 1 base and 8 bases, there was a span of 8 bases. This CDR3 region has 12 residues. CDR1 SGHAT and CDR2 FQNNGV come from the germline V gene. The CDR3 nucleotides are TGTGCCAGCAGCTTAGTGAGTCGGGAAGCTTTCTTT. Translating it yields CASSLVSREAFF.

The chain carries TRBV10-3 and TRBJ1-4, with no clear D. Germline V gene data show CDR1 as ENHRY and CDR2 as SYGVKD. Trimming cost V 3 bases and J 7 bases, with 9 bases left between them. CDR3 length: 13 amino acids. The chain's CDR3 is CAISDTGLEKLFF. DNA for the CDR3: TGTGCCATCAGTGACACTGGGCTTGAAAAACTGTTTTTT.